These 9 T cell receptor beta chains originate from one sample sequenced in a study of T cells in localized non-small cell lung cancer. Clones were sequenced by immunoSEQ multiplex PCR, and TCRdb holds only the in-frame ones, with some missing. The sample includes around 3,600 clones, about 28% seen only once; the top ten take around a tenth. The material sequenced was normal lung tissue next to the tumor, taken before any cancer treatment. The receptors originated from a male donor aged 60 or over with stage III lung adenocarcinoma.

CDR3 in amino acids: CASSLAMRSTDTQYF. The CDR3 DNA reads TGCGCCAGCAGCTTGGCGATGAGATCTACAGATACGCAGTATTTT. This chain links TRBV5-1 with TRBJ2-3; no clear D gene. Trimming left V 0 bases short and J 3 bases short, with 11 bases between. CDR3 length: 15 amino acids. The germline gives CDR1 SGHRS, CDR2 YFSETQ.

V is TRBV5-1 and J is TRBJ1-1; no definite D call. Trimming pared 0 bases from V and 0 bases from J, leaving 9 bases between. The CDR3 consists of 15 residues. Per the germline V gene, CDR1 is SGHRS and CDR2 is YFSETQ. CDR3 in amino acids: CASSLEATMNTEAFF. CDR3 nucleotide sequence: TGCGCCAGCAGCTTGGAGGCCACCATGAACACTGAAGCTTTCTTT.

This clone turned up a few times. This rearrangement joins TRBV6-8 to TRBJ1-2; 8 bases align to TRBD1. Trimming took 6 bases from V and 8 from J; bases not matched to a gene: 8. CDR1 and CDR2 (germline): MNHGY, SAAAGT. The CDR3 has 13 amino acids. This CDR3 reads CASSPTGGGGYTF. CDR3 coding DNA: TGTGCCAGCAGCCCAACAGGGGGTGGAGGCTACACCTTC.

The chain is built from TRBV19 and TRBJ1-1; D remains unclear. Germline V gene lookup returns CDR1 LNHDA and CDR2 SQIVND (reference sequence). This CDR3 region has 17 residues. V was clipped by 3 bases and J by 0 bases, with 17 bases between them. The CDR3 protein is CASSISLFRIMNTEAFF. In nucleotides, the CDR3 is TGTGCCAGTAGTATTTCCTTATTCCGAATCATGAACACTGAAGCTTTCTTT.

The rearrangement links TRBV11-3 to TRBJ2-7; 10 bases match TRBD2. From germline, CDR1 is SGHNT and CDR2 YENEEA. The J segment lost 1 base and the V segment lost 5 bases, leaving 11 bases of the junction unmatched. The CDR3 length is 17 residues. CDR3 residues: CASSVASGSKGSYEQYF. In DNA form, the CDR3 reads TGTGCCAGCAGCGTCGCTAGCGGGAGTAAGGGTTCCTACGAGCAGTACTTC.

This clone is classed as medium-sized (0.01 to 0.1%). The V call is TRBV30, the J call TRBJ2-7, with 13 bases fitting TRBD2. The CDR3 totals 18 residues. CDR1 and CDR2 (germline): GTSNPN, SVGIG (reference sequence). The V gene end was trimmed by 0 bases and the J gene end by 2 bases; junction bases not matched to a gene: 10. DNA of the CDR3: TGTGCCTGGAGTGTTTCTCGCTCTGGACTAGCGGGGGCCTACGAGCAGTACTTC. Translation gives CAWSVSRSGLAGAYEQYF. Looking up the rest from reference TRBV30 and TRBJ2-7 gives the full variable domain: SQTIHQWPATLVQPVGSPLSLECTVEGTSNPNLYWYRQAAGRGLQLLFYSVGIGQISSEVPQNLSASRPQDRQFILSSKKLLLSDSGFYLCAWSVSRSGLAGAYEQYFGPGTRLTVT.

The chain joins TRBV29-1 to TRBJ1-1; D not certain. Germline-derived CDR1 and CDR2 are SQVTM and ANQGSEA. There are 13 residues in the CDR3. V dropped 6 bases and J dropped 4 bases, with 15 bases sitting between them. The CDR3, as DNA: TGCAGCGTCCCCCCAAATTGGGGCACTGAAGCTTTCTTT. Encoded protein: CSVPPNWGTEAFF.

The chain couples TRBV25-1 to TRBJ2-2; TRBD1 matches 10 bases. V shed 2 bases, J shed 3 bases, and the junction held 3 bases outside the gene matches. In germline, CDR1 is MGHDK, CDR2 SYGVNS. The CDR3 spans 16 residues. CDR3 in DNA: TGTGCCAGCAGTGAAGTGGGACAGGGGCACACCGGGGAGCTGTTTTTT. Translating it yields CASSEVGQGHTGELFF.

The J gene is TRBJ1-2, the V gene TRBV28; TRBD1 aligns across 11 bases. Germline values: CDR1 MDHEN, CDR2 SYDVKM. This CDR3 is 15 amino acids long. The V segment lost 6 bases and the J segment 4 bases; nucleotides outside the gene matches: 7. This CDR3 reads CASRVGTGGSYGYTF. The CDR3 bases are TGTGCCAGCAGGGTGGGGACAGGGGGGAGCTATGGCTACACCTTC.